Presented here are 21 T cell receptor beta chains from one specimen sequenced in a study of CXCR3-negative and CXCR3-positive naive CD8 T cells. Researchers prepared the TRB cDNA libraries using 5' RACE with UMI labels. Reanalyzing the 5' RACE reads, TCRdb keeps one entry per CDR3 protein, without DNA. The table for this sample gives about 50,000 distinct CDR3 sequences. Sequencing input: naive CXCR3- CD8+ T cells from blood. Subset here: CD45RO-CCR7+CD27+CD95- naive CD8+ T cells lacking CXCR3 (TNR3-). The receptors originated from a human donor in good health. Some clones in this sample may be carry-over from other donors' samples.

The CDR3 spells CASSPREGVGDGTDTQYF. The V gene is TRBV4-1, the J gene TRBJ2-3; TCRdb's assignment of TRBD1 cannot be checked, as there is no DNA. The germline V gene encodes CDR1 MGHRA and CDR2 YSYEKL. This CDR3 region has 18 residues.

The rearrangement links TRBV5-4 to TRBJ2-7; TCRdb's assignment of TRBD1 cannot be checked, as there is no DNA. The germline V gene has CDR1 SGHNT and CDR2 YYREEE (reference sequence). The CDR3 has 13 residues. CDR3 loop: CASSLTGSYEQYF.

The chain is built from TRBV29-1 and TRBJ1-5; TCRdb designates TRBD1, a call that cannot be tested without DNA. CDR3 length equals 11 residues. Germline assignment: CDR1 SQVTM and CDR2 ANQGSEA. CDR3 sequence reads: CSVEVEGTATF.

The rearrangement uses TRBV11-3 and TRBJ2-1; TCRdb names TRBD1, which stays unverified in the absence of DNA. The length of the CDR3 is 18 residues. Germline V gene lookup returns CDR1 SGHNT and CDR2 YENEEA. CDR3 amino acids: CASSLEPPTGISYNEQFF. The full variable domain, its missing parts supplied by reference TRBV11-3 and TRBJ2-1, is EAGVVQSPRYKIIEKKQPVAFWCNPISGHNTLYWYLQNLGQGPELLIRYENEEAVDDSQLPKDRFSAERLKGVDSTLKIQPAELGDSAVYLCASSLEPPTGISYNEQFFGPGTRLTVL.

This clonotype is identified as medium-sized (0.01 to 0.1%) from frequency. The chain links TRBV11-2 to TRBJ2-2; TCRdb selects TRBD1, and the lack of DNA leaves this call unchecked. CDR3 length: 15 amino acids. CDR1 is SGHAT, CDR2 FQNNGV, per germline. The CDR3 loop reads CASSPRQANTGELFF.

V gene TRBV14 combines with J gene TRBJ2-7; checking the TCRdb D call of TRBD1 is not possible without DNA. The CDR3 has 16 amino acids. Germline assignment: CDR1 SGHDN and CDR2 FVKESK. CDR3 sequence: CASSQDVGVLSYEQYF.

The chain joins TRBV7-9 to TRBJ2-7. The CDR3 is 13 amino acids. Germline lookup yields CDR1 SEHNR and CDR2 FQNEAQ (reference sequence). CDR3 sequence reads: CASTIYSQYEQYF.

This chain connects TRBV5-6 to TRBJ2-3; TCRdb indicates TRBD1, and absent DNA this call remains unverified. The CDR3 is made up of 18 amino acids. CDR1 and CDR2 from the germline V gene are SGHDT and YYEEEE. The chain's CDR3 is CASSLGTASDLSTDTQYF.

The CDR3 protein is CASRGQGAVNTGELFF. The V gene is TRBV12-3 or TRBV12-4, the J gene TRBJ2-2; TCRdb names TRBD1, which stays unverified in the absence of DNA. The CDR3 spans 16 residues.

The gene calls are TRBV5-1 and TRBJ1-6; TCRdb picks TRBD1, but there is no DNA to check that call. The CDR3 totals 15 residues. From germline, CDR1 is SGHRS and CDR2 YFSETQ. The CDR3 spells CASSGGLSYNSPLHF.

The J gene is TRBJ2-2, the V gene TRBV24-1; the D call from TCRdb, TRBD1, cannot be confirmed without DNA. CDR3 length equals 19 residues. CDR1 and CDR2 (germline): KGHDR, SFDVKD. The CDR3: CATSDLPGEGDGYTGELFF.

The J gene is TRBJ2-1, the V gene TRBV12-3 or TRBV12-4; checking the TCRdb D call of TRBD2 is not possible without DNA. This CDR3 has 15 residues. The CDR3: CASSRLAGGHNEQFF.

The CDR3 reads CASPDGVNTGELFF. The chain recombines TRBV6-2 or TRBV6-3 with TRBJ2-2. CDR3 size: 14 residues. Germline lookup yields CDR1 MNHEY and CDR2 SVGEGT.

The rearrangement links TRBV27 to TRBJ2-5; without DNA, the TCRdb call of TRBD1 cannot be checked. This CDR3 contains 14 residues. The germline V gene encodes CDR1 MNHEY and CDR2 SMNVEV (reference sequence). CDR3 in amino acids: CASSLGQGLETQYF.

V and J are TRBV4-1 and TRBJ2-2; without DNA, the TCRdb call of TRBD1 cannot be checked. This CDR3 spans 16 amino acids. Germline-derived CDR1 and CDR2 are MGHRA and YSYEKL. The CDR3 loop reads CASNSGQGAVYGELFF.

The chain is built from TRBV29-1 and TRBJ1-4; no DNA is available, so the TRBD1 call from TCRdb remains unchecked. This CDR3 is built from 11 residues. The germline V gene has CDR1 SQVTM and CDR2 ANQGSEA. The CDR3: CSVHSGEKLFF.

V is TRBV18 and J is TRBJ2-7. CDR1 is KGHSH and CDR2 is LQKENI in the germline V gene. CDR3 size: 14 residues. The CDR3 region is CASSPPQRSYEQYF.

The CDR3 reads CASSQEIGTRTLGYTF. V gene TRBV4-3 combines with J gene TRBJ1-2. From germline, CDR1 is LGHNA and CDR2 YSLEER. The CDR3 consists of 16 residues.

The chain joins TRBV10-3 to TRBJ2-1; TCRdb lists TRBD2, though no DNA is available to test this call. CDR3 size: 11 residues. Germline values: CDR1 ENHRY, CDR2 SYGVKD. The CDR3 is CAITRGNEQFF.

J is TRBJ2-1 and V is TRBV14. The CDR3 sequence is 15 residues long. CDR1 SGHDN and CDR2 FVKESK come from the germline V gene. The CDR3 loop is CASSQSRSPWDEQFF.

The chain couples TRBV5-1 to TRBJ1-1; TCRdb's D call of TRBD1 is untestable without DNA. Germline CDR1 is SGHRS and CDR2 is YFSETQ. The CDR3 runs to 12 residues. The CDR3 is CASGPTGTEAFF.